Described below is a single T cell receptor beta chain sequence and its context. The table came from immunoSEQ multiplex PCR; TCRdb's copy has only in-frame clones and leaves some out. The repertoire consists of 140,000 to 150,000 clones, with approximately 80% occurring once and the leading ten covering 5%. The sample comes from a study of blood T cell repertoires in COVID-19. Study-wide background: Specimens from acute and convalescent COVID-19 originated in the United States, Italy and Spain.

The sample taken for sequencing was peripheral blood. This TCR was recovered from a woman between 50 and 59 years old with acute or convalescent COVID-19.

The CDR3 nucleotides are TGTGCCAGCAGTTTATATCTCGGGACAGGGGCTAGCGAGCAGTACTTC. Its protein product is CASSLYLGTGASEQYF. This chain joins TRBV28 and TRBJ2-7; the match to TRBD1 covers 10 bases. The V gene end was trimmed by 1 base and the J gene end by 6 bases; junction bases not matched to a gene: 9. This CDR3 comprises 16 residues. Germline lookup yields CDR1 MDHEN and CDR2 SYDVKM.